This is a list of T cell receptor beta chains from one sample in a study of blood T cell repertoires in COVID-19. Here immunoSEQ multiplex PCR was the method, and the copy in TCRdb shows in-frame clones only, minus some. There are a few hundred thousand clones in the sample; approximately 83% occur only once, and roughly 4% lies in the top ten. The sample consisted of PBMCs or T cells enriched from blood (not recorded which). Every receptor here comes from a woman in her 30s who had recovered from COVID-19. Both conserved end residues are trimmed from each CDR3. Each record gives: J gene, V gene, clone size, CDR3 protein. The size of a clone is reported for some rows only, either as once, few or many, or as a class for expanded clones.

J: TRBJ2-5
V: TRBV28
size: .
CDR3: ASSLLTGGAETQY

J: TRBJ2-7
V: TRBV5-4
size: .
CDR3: ASSGGLAGFSYEQY

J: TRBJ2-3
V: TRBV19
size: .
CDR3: ASSAGTPSRTDTQY

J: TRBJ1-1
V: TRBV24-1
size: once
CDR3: ATSYSENTEAF

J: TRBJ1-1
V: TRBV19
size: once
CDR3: ASSITGLTNTEAF

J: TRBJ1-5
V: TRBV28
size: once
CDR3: ASSLSGRGYQPQH

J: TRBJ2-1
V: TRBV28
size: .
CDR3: ASSGLVDNEQF

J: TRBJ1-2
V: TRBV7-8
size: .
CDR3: ASSLRQGGGYT

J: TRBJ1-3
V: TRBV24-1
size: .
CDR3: ATSDTEAGTIY

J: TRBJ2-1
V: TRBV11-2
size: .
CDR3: ASSHGGQGRYNEQF

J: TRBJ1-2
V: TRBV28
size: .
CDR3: ASSYYRDYGYT

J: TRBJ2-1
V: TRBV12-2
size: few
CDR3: ASRLVIPPQGGGLNEQF

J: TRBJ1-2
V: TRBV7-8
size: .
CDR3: ASSLEYGAGYT

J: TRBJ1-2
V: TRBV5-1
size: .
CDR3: ASSSPQGDGYT

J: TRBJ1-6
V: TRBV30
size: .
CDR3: AWSPTGDSPLH

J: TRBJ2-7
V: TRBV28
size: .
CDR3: ASNWGAGGSYEQY

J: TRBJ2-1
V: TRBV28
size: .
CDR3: ASSLFTSGRYNEQF

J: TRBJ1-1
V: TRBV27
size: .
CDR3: ASSLRVGNTEAF

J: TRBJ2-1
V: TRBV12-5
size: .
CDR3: ASGLVLQSAGASYNEQF

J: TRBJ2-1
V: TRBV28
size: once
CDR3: ASSLTSGGPNEQF

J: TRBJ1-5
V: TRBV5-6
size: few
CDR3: ASSLSRASQPQH

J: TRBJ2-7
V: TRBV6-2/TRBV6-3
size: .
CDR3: ASSSAAGVSYEQY

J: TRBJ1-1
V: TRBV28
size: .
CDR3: ASRATGGASTEAF

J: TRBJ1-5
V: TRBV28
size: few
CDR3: ASTLQGVGQPQH

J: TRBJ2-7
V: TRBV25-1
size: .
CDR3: ASTVGQAGSEQY

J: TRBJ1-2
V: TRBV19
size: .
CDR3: ASSIGDFYGYT

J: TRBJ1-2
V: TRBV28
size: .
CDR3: ASSLFRTDLYGYT